The entry below gives a single T cell receptor (beta chain) sequence along with its context. What it binds is unknown. This sample was included in a study of T cell repertoires in cytomegalovirus infection. Background on the study: Carrying CMV and the relevant HLA type showed in public TCR beta signatures.

Broader study findings: The cumulative frequency of public TCR beta families distinguished individuals who carried CMV together with the relevant HLA. HLA-C-restricted CMV clonotypes gave the most frequent clonotype in two of eight donors.

TCRdb used MiXCR to reprocess the reads, holding one entry per CDR3 protein. The profile shows under 200,000 distinct CDR3 sequences, about a tenth of them singletons. Material: PBMCs. The sequence came from a human donor in good health (CMV status not recorded). Some clones in this sample may be carry-over from other donors' samples.

CDR3 in amino acids: CASSRGLGYEQYF. DNA for the CDR3: TGTGCCAGCAGCCGAGGTTTAGGGTACGAGCAGTACTTC. J is TRBJ2-7 and V is TRBV14; no reliable D call. The CDR3 is 13 amino acids. Deletions cut 4 bases from V and 4 bases from J, with 11 bases between. Germline-derived CDR1 and CDR2 are SGHDN and FVKESK.